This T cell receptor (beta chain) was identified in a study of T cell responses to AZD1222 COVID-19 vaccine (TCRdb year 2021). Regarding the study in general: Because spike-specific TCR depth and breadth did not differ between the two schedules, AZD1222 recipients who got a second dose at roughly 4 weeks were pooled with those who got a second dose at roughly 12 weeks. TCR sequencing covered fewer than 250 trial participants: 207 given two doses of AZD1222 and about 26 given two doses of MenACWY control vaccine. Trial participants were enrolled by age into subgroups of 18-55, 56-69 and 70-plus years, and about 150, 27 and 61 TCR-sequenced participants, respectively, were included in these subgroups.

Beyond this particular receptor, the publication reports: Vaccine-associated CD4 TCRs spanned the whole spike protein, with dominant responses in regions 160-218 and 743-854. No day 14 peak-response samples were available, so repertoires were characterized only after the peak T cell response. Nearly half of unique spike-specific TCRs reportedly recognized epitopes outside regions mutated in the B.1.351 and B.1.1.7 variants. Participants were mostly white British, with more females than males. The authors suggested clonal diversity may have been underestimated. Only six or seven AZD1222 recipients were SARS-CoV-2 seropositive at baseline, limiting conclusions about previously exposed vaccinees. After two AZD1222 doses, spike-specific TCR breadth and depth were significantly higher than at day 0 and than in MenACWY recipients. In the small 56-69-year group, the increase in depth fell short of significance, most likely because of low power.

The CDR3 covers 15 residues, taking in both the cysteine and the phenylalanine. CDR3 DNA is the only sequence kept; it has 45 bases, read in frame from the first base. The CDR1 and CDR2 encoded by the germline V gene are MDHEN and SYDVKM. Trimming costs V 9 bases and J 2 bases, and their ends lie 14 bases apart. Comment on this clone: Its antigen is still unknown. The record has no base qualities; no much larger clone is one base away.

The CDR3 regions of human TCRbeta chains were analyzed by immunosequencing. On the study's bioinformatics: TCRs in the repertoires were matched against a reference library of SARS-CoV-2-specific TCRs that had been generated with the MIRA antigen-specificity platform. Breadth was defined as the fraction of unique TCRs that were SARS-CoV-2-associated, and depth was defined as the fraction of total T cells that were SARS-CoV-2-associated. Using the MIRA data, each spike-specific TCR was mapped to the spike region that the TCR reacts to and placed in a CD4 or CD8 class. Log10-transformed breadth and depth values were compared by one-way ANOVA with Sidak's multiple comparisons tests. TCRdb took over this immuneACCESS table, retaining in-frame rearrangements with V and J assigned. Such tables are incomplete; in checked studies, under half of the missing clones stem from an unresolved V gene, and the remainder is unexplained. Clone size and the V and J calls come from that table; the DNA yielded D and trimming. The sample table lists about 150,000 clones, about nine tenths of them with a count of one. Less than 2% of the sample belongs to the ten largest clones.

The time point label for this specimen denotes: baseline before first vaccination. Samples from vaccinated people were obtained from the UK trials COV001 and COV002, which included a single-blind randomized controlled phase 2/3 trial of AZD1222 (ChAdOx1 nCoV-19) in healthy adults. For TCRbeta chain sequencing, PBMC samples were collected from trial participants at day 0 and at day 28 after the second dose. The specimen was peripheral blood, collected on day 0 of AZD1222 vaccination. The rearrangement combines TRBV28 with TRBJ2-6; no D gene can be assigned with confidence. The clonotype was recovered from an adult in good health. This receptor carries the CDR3 CASSPARAGANVLTF. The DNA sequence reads TGTGCCAGTTCCCCAGCCCGAGCTGGGGCCAACGTCCTGACTTTC.